These 17 T cell receptor beta chains originate from one sample sequenced in a study of T cells in Graves' hyperthyroidism and ophthalmopathy. Amplification yielded TCR beta CDR3 regions, with RNA transcripts as the source. HTBI primers were employed in a first-round RT-PCR of the TCR CDR3. In TCRdb, the multiplex PCR reads were re-called with MiXCR into one record per CDR3 protein. The table includes more than 550,000 distinct CDR3 sequences, around 16% detected once. The sample comprised blood. The receptors originated from a man aged 50-60 years with Graves' hyperthyroidism.

The gene calls are TRBV28 and TRBJ2-7; D may correspond to TRBD1 or TRBD2 (6 bases each). This CDR3 has 15 amino acids. The V and J ends lost 6 bases and 7 bases respectively, with 22 bases between them. CDR1 and CDR2 (germline): MDHEN, SYDVKM. The CDR3 DNA follows: TGTGCCAGCAGGGATCGGGTCCTGGGGGCGGGAGAGCAGTACTTC. Amino acids: CASRDRVLGAGEQYF.

As regards this clonotype: A much larger clone lies a single base off, so this may be a read error. The rearrangement joins TRBV28 to TRBJ2-6; 8 bases map to TRBD1. The CDR3 extends over 17 amino acids. Germline V gives CDR1 MDHEN, CDR2 SYDVKM. The chain's CDR3 is CASSMISGGAGASVLTF. CDR3 coding DNA: TGTGCCAGCAGTATGATATCAGGGGGCGCCGGGGCCAGCGTCCTGACTTTC.

This clonotype showed up just a few times. The chain has TRBV18 and TRBJ1-4; D possibly corresponds to TRBD1 (5 bases). This CDR3 has 13 residues. V was cut by 4 bases and J by 6 bases, with 9 bases left in between. The germline CDR1 and CDR2 sequences are KGHSH and LQKENI. The CDR3 bases are TGTGCCAGCTCACGGCAGGGCCATGAAAAACTGTTTTTT. Its translation is CASSRQGHEKLFF.

The chain combines TRBV29-1 with TRBJ2-7; no clear D gene. Trimming left V 0 bases short and J 0 bases short, with 9 bases between. Per the germline V gene, CDR1 is SQVTM and CDR2 is ANQGSEA. The CDR3 sequence is 14 residues long. The CDR3 sequence: CSVEERTHSYEQYF. The CDR3 region has the DNA TGCAGCGTTGAAGAGAGGACGCACTCCTACGAGCAGTACTTC.

The chain links TRBV20-1 to TRBJ2-2; D possibly uses TRBD1 or TRBD2 (7 bases each). Germline V gives CDR1 DFQATT, CDR2 SNEGSKA (reference sequence). The CDR3 runs 15 residues. V lost 6 bases, J lost 6 bases, and 20 bases lay in between. CDR3 nucleotide sequence: TGCAGTGCCTTCTCAGGGGGGGGGAAGGCCGGGGAGCTGTTTTTT. It specifies CSAFSGGGKAGELFF.

The chain combines TRBV27 with TRBJ2-1; D may be TRBD2 (6 bases). Germline-derived CDR1 and CDR2 are MNHEY and SMNVEV (reference sequence). The CDR3 runs 18 residues. V lost 0 bases, J lost 5 bases, and 20 bases lay in between. CDR3: CASSLSTYRTNPHNEQFF. CDR3 bases: TGTGCCAGCAGTTTATCGACCTACCGGACTAACCCACACAATGAGCAGTTCTTC.

Notes on this clonotype: One junction end does not reproduce the germline sequence, and a read error may be involved. The chain has TRBV9 and TRBJ2-1, with D tentatively TRBD2 (5 bases). This CDR3 comprises 17 residues. The germline CDR1 and CDR2 sequences are SGDLS and YYNGEE. The CDR3 nucleotides are TGTGCCAGCGGCGTACTCGGAGCGGCCGGCTCCTACAATGAGCAGTTCTTC. This encodes CASGVLGAAGSYNEQFF.

In this sample, this clonotype turned up many times. CDR3 sequence reads: CAWSVQGLEQYF. The CDR3 coding sequence is TGTGCCTGGAGTGTACAGGGACTCGAGCAGTACTTC. The V and J genes are TRBV30 and TRBJ2-7; D tentatively fits TRBD1 or TRBD2 (6 bases each). V shed 0 bases and J shed 6 bases, with 9 bases lying between them. This CDR3 is built from 12 residues. Germline CDR1 reads GTSNPN; CDR2 reads SVGIG (reference sequence).

Concerning this clonotype itself: Just one base apart from a much larger clone, this may be a read error. The chain couples TRBV28 to TRBJ2-7, with 9 bases lining up with TRBD1. This CDR3 is 14 amino acids long. J was trimmed by 5 bases and V by 8 bases; bases with no gene match: 10. Germline CDR1 is MDHEN and CDR2 is SYDVKM. Written as DNA, the CDR3 is TGTGCCAGCCCCCCCGGGACAGGGACCCACGAGCAGTACTTC. As protein: CASPPGTGTHEQYF.

V and J are TRBV20-1 and TRBJ1-1, with D uncertain. The V gene's germline CDR1 is DFQATT and CDR2 SNEGSKA (reference sequence). There are 12 residues in the CDR3. The V end was cut by 0 bases, the J end by 1 base, with 3 bases between. CDR3 DNA: TGCAGTGCTAGAGAGCCGAACACTGAAGCTTTCTTT. Translated, it gives CSAREPNTEAFF.

This clonotype was counted at least ten times. The chain employs TRBV19 and TRBJ1-2; 7 bases match TRBD1. V shed 5 bases, J shed 8 bases, and the junction held 8 bases outside the gene matches. The CDR3 contains 13 residues. Germline CDR1 reads LNHDA; CDR2 reads SQIVND (reference sequence). The CDR3 DNA follows: TGTGCCAGTAGTCTCGACAGGGAACGAGGCTACACCTTC. This encodes CASSLDRERGYTF. Drawing the rest from reference TRBV19 and TRBJ1-2, the complete variable domain is DGGITQSPKYLFRKEGQNVTLSCEQNLNHDAMYWYRQDPGQGLRLIYYSQIVNDFQKGDIAEGYSVSREKKESFPLTVTSAQKNPTAFYLCASSLDRERGYTFGSGTRLTVV.

This clonotype was detected ten times or more. The rearrangement links TRBV3-1 to TRBJ2-1, with 8 bases lining up with TRBD2. V gave up 0 bases and J gave up 3 bases; unmatched junction bases: 10. From germline, CDR1 is LGHDT and CDR2 YNNKEL (reference sequence). This CDR3 spans 18 amino acids. CDR3 sequence reads: CASSQEISGAAIYNEQFF. Written as DNA, the CDR3 is TGTGCCAGCAGCCAAGAGATTAGCGGGGCGGCCATCTACAATGAGCAGTTCTTC.

Many counts were recorded for this clonotype. The rearrangement joins TRBV12-3 or TRBV12-4 to TRBJ1-2; D remains ambiguous. The CDR3 is 10 amino acids. Trimming removed 3 bases at V and 8 bases at J, with 4 bases between. Here the CDR3 DNA reads TGTGCCAGCAGTTTGGGGGGCTACACCTTC. Translation gives CASSLGGYTF.

This clonotype was counted at least ten times. The V and J genes are TRBV2 and TRBJ1-3, with D unresolved. The V end lost 3 bases, the J end lost 5 bases, and 8 bases lay between the germline ends. Per germline, CDR1 SNHLY and CDR2 FYNNEI. This CDR3 is built from 13 residues. CDR3 region: CASSEDGRNTIYF. The CDR3 region has the DNA TGTGCCAGCAGTGAGGACGGACGAAACACCATATATTTT.

In this sample, this clonotype turned up a few times. The rearrangement joins TRBV6-1 to TRBJ1-6; a weak D match, TRBD1 (6 bases). Germline CDR1 is MNHNS and CDR2 is SASEGT. The V end lost 6 bases, the J end lost 15 bases, and 15 bases lay between the germline ends. CDR3 length: 12 amino acids. In DNA form, the CDR3 reads TGTGCCAGCAGCTCCGGGACATTTCTCCTCCACTTT. Translation gives CASSSGTFLLHF.

The chain has TRBV28 and TRBJ2-4; no clear D gene. The V and J ends lost 2 bases and 1 base respectively, with 9 bases between them. This CDR3 region has 15 residues. The germline gives CDR1 MDHEN, CDR2 SYDVKM. In DNA, the CDR3 is TGTGCCAGCAGTTTACCCCCCGGGGCCAAAAACATTCAGTACTTC. Its translation is CASSLPPGAKNIQYF.

This clonotype was found many times. This chain joins TRBV6-5 and TRBJ1-1; tentatively, D is TRBD1 (6 bases). The germline V gene has CDR1 MNHEY and CDR2 SVGAGI. The CDR3 spans 15 residues. The V end lost 1 base, the J end lost 7 bases, and 16 bases lay between the germline ends. CDR3 bases: TGTGCCAGCAGTTACTATGGGGGCGCCAAGGTTGAAGCTTTCTTT. Protein product: CASSYYGGAKVEAFF.